The 3 T cell receptor beta chains in this list originate from one sample, sequenced in a study of T cell repertoires in cytomegalovirus infection. Using its own MiXCR run on the reads, TCRdb lists one record per CDR3 protein. The sample yields 700,000 to 850,000 distinct CDR3 sequences, approximately 29% seen once. Their cognate antigens are unknown. Sequencing was performed on cultured CD8+ T cells from PBMCs, taken from culture after CMV antigen stimulation. The receptors shown here come from a human donor in good health (CMV status not recorded). Some clones in this sample may be carry-over from other donors' samples.

V gene TRBV20-1 combines with J gene TRBJ1-2; the D is unclear. This CDR3 comprises 13 residues. Trimming shortened V by 3 bases and J by 4 bases, and 12 bases separated the two germline ends. CDR1 DFQATT and CDR2 SNEGSKA come from the germline V gene (reference sequence). The CDR3 reads CSARNIEVYGYTF. CDR3 coding DNA: TGCAGTGCTAGGAACATCGAGGTCTATGGCTACACCTTC.

This chain links TRBV7-9 with TRBJ1-4, with TRBD1 as a possible D gene (5 bases). From germline, CDR1 is SEHNR and CDR2 FQNEAQ (reference sequence). V lost 4 bases, J lost 10 bases, and 16 bases lay in between. The CDR3 covers 14 residues. CDR3 region: CASSSPRAYGKLFF. In DNA form, the CDR3 reads TGTGCCAGCAGCTCCCCCAGGGCATATGGAAAACTGTTTTTT.

The V and J genes are TRBV19 and TRBJ2-5; TRBD1 agrees at 7 bases. This CDR3 contains 14 residues. V lost 9 bases, J lost 5 bases, and 12 bases stayed unmatched. Per the germline V gene, CDR1 is LNHDA and CDR2 is SQIVND (reference sequence). The CDR3 protein is CARRGRPGRETQYF. The CDR3 nucleotides read TGTGCCAGGAGGGGGCGCCCCGGCCGGGAGACCCAGTACTTC. The whole variable domain, filled in from reference TRBV19 and TRBJ2-5, reads DGGITQSPKYLFRKEGQNVTLSCEQNLNHDAMYWYRQDPGQGLRLIYYSQIVNDFQKGDIAEGYSVSREKKESFPLTVTSAQKNPTAFYLCARRGRPGRETQYFGPGTRLLVL.